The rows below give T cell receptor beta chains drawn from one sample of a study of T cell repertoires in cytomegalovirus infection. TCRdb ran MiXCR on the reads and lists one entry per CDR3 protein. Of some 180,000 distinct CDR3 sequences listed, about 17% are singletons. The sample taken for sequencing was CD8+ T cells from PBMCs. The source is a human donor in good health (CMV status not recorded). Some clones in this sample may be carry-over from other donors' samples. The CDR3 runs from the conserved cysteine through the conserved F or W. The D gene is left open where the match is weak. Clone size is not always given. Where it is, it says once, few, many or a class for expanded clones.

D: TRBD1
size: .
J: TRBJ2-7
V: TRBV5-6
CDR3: CASSATGGNFEQYF
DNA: TGTGCCAGCAGCGCCACAGGGGGCAACTTCGAGCAGTACTTC

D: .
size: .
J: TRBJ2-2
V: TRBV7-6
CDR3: CASSLREALNTGELFF
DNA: TGTGCCAGCAGCCTCAGGGAAGCGTTGAACACCGGGGAGCTGTTTTTT

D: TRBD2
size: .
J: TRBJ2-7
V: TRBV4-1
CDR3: CASSQDLSLAAYEQYF
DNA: TGCGCCAGCAGCCAAGATTTAAGCCTAGCGGCGTACGAGCAGTACTTC

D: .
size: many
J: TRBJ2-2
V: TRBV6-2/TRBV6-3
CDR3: CASSYWDDNGELFF
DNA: TGTGCCAGCAGTTACTGGGACGACAACGGGGAGCTGTTTTTT

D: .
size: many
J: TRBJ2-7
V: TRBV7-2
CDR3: CASSLATGSYEQYF
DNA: TGTGCCAGCAGCTTAGCCACAGGGAGCTACGAGCAGTACTTC

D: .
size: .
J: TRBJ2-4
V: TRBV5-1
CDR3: CASSGDLSGNIQYF
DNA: TGCGCCAGCAGCGGGGACCTCTCGGGAAACATTCAGTACTTC

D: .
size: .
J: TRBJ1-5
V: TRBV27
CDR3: CASSSGWSNQPQHF
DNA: TGTGCCAGCAGTTCCGGGTGGAGCAATCAGCCCCAGCATTTT

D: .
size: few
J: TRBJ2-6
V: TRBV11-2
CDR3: CASSWSGANVLTF
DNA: TGTGCCAGCAGCTGGTCTGGGGCCAACGTCCTGACTTTC

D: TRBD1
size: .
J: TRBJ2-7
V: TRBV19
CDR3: CASSIGQGYEQYF
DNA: TGTGCCAGTAGTATTGGACAGGGCTACGAGCAGTACTTC

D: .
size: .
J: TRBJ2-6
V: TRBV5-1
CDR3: CASSLAEGSGANVLTF
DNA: TGCGCCAGCAGCTTGGCCGAGGGCTCTGGGGCCAACGTCCTGACTTTC

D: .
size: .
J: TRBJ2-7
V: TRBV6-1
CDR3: CASSESNGFSYEQYF
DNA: TGTGCCAGCAGTGAAAGTAACGGGTTCTCCTACGAGCAGTACTTC

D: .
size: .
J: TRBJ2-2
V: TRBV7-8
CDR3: CDSKLAGTSVPGELFF
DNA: TGTGACAGCAAATTAGCCGGGACATCCGTACCCGGGGAGCTGTTTTTT

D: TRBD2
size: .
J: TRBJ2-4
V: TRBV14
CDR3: CASSQDGGGPSKNIQYF
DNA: TGTGCCAGCAGCCAAGACGGCGGGGGGCCTAGCAAAAACATTCAGTACTTC

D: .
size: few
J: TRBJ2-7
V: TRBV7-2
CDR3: CASNTPSSYEQYF
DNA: TGTGCCAGCAATACGCCTAGCTCCTACGAGCAGTACTTC

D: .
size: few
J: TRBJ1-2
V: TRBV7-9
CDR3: CASSFAGSPYGYTF
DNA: TGTGCCAGCAGCTTTGCGGGCAGTCCCTATGGCTACACCTTC

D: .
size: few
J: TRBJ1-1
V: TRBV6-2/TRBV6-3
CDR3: CASSSYTVNTEAFF
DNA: TGTGCCAGCAGTTCCTATACAGTGAACACTGAAGCTTTCTTT

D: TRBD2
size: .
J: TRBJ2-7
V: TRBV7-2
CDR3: CASSSPRSGGTYEQYF
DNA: TGTGCCAGCAGCTCGCCCCGAAGCGGGGGTACCTACGAGCAGTACTTC

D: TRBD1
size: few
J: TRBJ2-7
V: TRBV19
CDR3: CASGQGGDEQYF
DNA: TGTGCCAGCGGACAGGGGGGGGACGAGCAGTACTTC

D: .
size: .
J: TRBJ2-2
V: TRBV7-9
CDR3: CASSKTPRGLFF
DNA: TGTGCCAGCAGCAAGACACCCCGCGGGCTGTTTTTT

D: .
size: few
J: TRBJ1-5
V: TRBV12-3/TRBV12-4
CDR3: CASSFFGNQPQHF
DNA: TGTGCCAGCAGTTTTTTTGGCAATCAGCCCCAGCATTTT

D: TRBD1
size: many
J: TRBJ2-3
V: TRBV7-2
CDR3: CASSQEGQGITDTQYF
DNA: TGTGCCAGCAGCCAAGAGGGACAGGGAATAACAGATACGCAGTATTTT

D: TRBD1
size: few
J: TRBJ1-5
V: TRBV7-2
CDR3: CASSVYRGGNQPQHF
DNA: TGTGCCAGCAGCGTCTACAGGGGAGGCAATCAGCCCCAGCATTTT

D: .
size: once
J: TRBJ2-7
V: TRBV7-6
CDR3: CASSLFAGTEDYEQYF
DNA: TGTGCCAGCAGCTTATTTGCCGGGACCGAAGACTACGAGCAGTACTTC

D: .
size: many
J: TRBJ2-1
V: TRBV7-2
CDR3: CASRYVASSYNEQFF
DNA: TGTGCCAGCAGGTATGTTGCAAGCTCCTACAATGAGCAGTTCTTC

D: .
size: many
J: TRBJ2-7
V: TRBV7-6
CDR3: CASSLAGNSYEQYF
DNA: TGTGCCAGCAGCTTAGCCGGGAACTCCTACGAGCAGTACTTC

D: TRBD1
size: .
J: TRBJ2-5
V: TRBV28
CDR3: CASSLQGVLQETQYF
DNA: TGTGCCAGCAGTTTGCAGGGGGTGTTACAAGAGACCCAGTACTTC

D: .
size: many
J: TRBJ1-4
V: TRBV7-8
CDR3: CASSLGEATNEKLFF
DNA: TGTGCCAGCAGCTTAGGGGAAGCAACTAATGAAAAACTGTTTTTT

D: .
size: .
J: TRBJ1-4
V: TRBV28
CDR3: CATNGQPNEKLFF
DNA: TGTGCCACCAACGGTCAGCCAAATGAAAAACTGTTTTTT

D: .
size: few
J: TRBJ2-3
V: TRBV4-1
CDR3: CASSQRAEDTQYF
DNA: TGCGCCAGCAGCCAAAGGGCAGAGGATACGCAGTATTTT

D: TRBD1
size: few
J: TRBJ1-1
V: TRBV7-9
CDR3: CASSLNRGRVTEAFF
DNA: TGTGCCAGCAGCTTAAACAGGGGGCGGGTCACTGAAGCTTTCTTT

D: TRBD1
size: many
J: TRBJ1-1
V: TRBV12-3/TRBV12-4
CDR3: CATSSGQGGTEAFF
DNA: TGTGCCACCTCTAGCGGACAGGGAGGGACTGAAGCTTTCTTT

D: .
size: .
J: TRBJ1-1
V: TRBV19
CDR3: CATTGGNTEAFF
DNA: TGTGCCACCACCGGTGGGAACACTGAAGCTTTCTTT

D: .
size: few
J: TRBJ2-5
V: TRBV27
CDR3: CASTSQGYKPETQYF
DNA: TGTGCCAGCACCTCACAGGGATACAAACCAGAGACCCAGTACTTC

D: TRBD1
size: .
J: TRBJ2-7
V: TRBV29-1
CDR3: CSVEGIRDREGGYEQYF
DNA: TGCAGCGTTGAGGGAATTCGGGACAGGGAAGGAGGCTACGAGCAGTACTTC

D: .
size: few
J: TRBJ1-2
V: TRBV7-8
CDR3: CASSLAISREGYTF
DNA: TGTGCCAGCAGCTTAGCGATTAGTAGGGAGGGCTACACCTTC

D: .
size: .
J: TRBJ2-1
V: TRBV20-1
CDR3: CSARFPLEGNEQFF
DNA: TGCAGTGCTAGATTCCCTTTGGAAGGCAATGAGCAGTTCTTC

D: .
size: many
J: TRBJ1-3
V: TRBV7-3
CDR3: CASSLRGHLEGNTIYF
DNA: TGTGCCAGCAGCTTACGGGGACACTTAGAAGGAAACACCATATATTTT

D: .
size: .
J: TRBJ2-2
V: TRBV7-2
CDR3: CASKGGELFF
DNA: TGTGCCAGCAAAGGCGGGGAGCTGTTTTTT

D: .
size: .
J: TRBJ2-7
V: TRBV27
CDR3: CASSPRTPYGQYF
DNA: TGTGCCAGCAGTCCCAGGACACCTTACGGGCAGTACTTC

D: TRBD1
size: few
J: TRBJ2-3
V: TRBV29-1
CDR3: CSVVQGNTDTQYF
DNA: TGCAGCGTTGTACAGGGGAACACAGATACGCAGTATTTT

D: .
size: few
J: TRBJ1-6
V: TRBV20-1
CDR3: CSARGYTSSYNSPLHF
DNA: TGCAGTGCCAGAGGATACACCAGCTCCTATAATTCACCCCTCCACTTT

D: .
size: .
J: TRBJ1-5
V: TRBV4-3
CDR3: CASSQDETSEEPQHF
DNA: TGCGCCAGCAGCCAAGATGAAACTTCGGAGGAGCCCCAGCATTTT

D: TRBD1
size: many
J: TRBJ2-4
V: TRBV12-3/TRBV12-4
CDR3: CASSPSTGTGDKNIQYF
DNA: TGTGCCAGCAGTCCCTCAACCGGGACAGGGGACAAAAACATTCAGTACTTC

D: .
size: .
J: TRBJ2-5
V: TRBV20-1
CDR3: CSASGGLGETQYF
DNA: TGCAGTGCTAGTGGCGGGCTTGGAGAGACCCAGTACTTC

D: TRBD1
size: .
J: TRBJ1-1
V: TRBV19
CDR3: CASSPQGARTEAFF
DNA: TGTGCCAGTAGTCCTCAGGGGGCGCGCACTGAAGCTTTCTTT

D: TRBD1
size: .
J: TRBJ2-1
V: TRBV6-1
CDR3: CASSPSTGEEGNEQFF
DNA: TGTGCCAGCAGTCCGTCGACAGGGGAGGAGGGCAATGAGCAGTTCTTC

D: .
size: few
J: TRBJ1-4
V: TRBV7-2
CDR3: CASGRTGSTNEKLFF
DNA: TGTGCCAGCGGACGTACAGGGTCCACTAATGAAAAACTGTTTTTT

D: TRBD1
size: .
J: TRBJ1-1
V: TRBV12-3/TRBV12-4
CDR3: CASSQRQGNTEAFF
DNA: TGTGCCAGCAGTCAGCGACAGGGCAATACTGAAGCTTTCTTT

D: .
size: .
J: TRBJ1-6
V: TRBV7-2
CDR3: CASSPLRGFNSPLHF
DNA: TGTGCCAGCAGCCCCCTCCGGGGCTTCAATTCACCCCTCCACTTT